This passage covers 9 T cell receptor beta chains from one sample sequenced in a study of control samples from healthy donors and cancer patients. Method: immunoSEQ multiplex PCR; TCRdb's copy keeps in-frame clones and lacks some. This sample has just over 150,000 clones, with about 94% found just once. Sequenced: blood. The receptors stem from a middle-aged woman in good health.

The rearrangement links TRBV11-2 to TRBJ2-3, with 7 positions matching TRBD1. Germline V CDR1 and CDR2: SGHAT, FQNNGV. The V gene end was trimmed by 3 bases and the J gene end by 2 bases; junction bases not matched to a gene: 5. There are 15 residues in the CDR3. Here the CDR3 reads CASSFTGTDTDTQYF. CDR3 DNA: TGTGCCAGCAGCTTCACTGGGACAGACACAGATACGCAGTATTTT. The complete variable domain, with remaining parts taken from reference TRBV11-2 and TRBJ2-3, reads EAGVAQSPRYKIIEKRQSVAFWCNPISGHATLYWYQQILGQGPKLLIQFQNNGVVDDSQLPKDRFSAERLKGVDSTLKIQPAKLEDSAVYLCASSFTGTDTDTQYFGPGTRLTVL.

This sequence joins TRBV2 and TRBJ2-6; possibly TRBD1 for D (5 bases). Trimming removed 4 bases from V and 4 bases from J, with 11 bases in between. The CDR3 totals 15 residues. Germline CDR1 is SNHLY and CDR2 is FYNNEI. The DNA of the CDR3 is TGTGCCAGCAGTGTGGGGCATTTGGGGGCCAACGTCCTGACTTTC. This translates into CASSVGHLGANVLTF.

This clone appeared once. The J gene is TRBJ1-1, the V gene TRBV11-3, with 7 bases fitting TRBD1. Trimming cost V 5 bases and J 1 base; bases outside gene matches: 7. The CDR3 is 15 amino acids. Germline assignment: CDR1 SGHNT and CDR2 YENEEA. CDR3: CASSPRGTANTEAFF. DNA of the CDR3: TGTGCCAGCAGCCCAAGAGGGACAGCGAACACTGAAGCTTTCTTT.

This sequence joins TRBV9 and TRBJ1-4; tentatively, D is TRBD1 (5 bases). From germline, CDR1 is SGDLS and CDR2 YYNGEE. The CDR3 consists of 13 residues. V shed 4 bases and J shed 5 bases, with 9 bases lying between them. The CDR3 loop is CASSPRGNEKLFF. The CDR3 DNA is TGTGCCAGCAGCCCCCGGGGGAATGAAAAACTGTTTTTT. The variable domain in full, completed from reference TRBV9 and TRBJ1-4, reads DSGVTQTPKHLITATGQRVTLRCSPRSGDLSVYWYQQSLDQGLQFLIQYYNGEERAKGNILERFSAQQFPDLHSELNLSSLELGDSALYFCASSPRGNEKLFFGSGTQLSVL.

This chain uses TRBV11-2 with TRBJ2-5; maybe TRBD2 (5 bases). Germline V lookup: CDR1 SGHAT, CDR2 FQNNGV. The CDR3 has 14 amino acids. V was cut by 5 bases and J by 2 bases, with 12 bases left in between. CDR3 DNA: TGTGCCAGCAGCGCGAGGGCCGGGCAAGAGACCCAGTACTTC. The encoded protein is CASSARAGQETQYF.

This chain links TRBV25-1 with TRBJ2-4; 9 nucleotides agree with TRBD2. From germline, CDR1 is MGHDK and CDR2 SYGVNS. CDR3 length equals 18 residues. The ends lost 1 base at V and 3 bases at J; junction bases unmatched: 10. Here the CDR3 reads CASSESAGGPGDKNIQYF. The CDR3 DNA sequence: TGTGCCAGCAGTGAATCCGCGGGAGGGCCGGGGGACAAAAACATTCAGTACTTC.

This rearrangement joins TRBV4-3 to TRBJ2-7; D is undetermined. Germline assignment: CDR1 LGHNA and CDR2 YSLEER. The CDR3 totals 15 residues. Trimming stripped 4 bases from V and 2 bases from J, with 15 bases between. The CDR3 loop reads CASSRELAEAYEQYF. The CDR3 DNA follows: TGCGCCAGCAGCCGCGAGCTTGCTGAGGCCTACGAGCAGTACTTC.

The rearrangement joins TRBV4-3 to TRBJ1-3; D is unresolved. Trimming removed 4 bases from V and 4 bases from J, with 17 bases in between. Per germline, CDR1 LGHNA and CDR2 YSLEER. This CDR3 has 16 amino acids. The CDR3 sequence is CASSPNWLAGGNTIYF. The CDR3 DNA is TGCGCCAGCAGCCCTAATTGGCTGGCTGGAGGAAACACCATATATTTT.

The CDR3: CASSETGTTNYEQYF. The CDR3 region has the DNA TGTGCCAGCAGTGAAACCGGGACAACGAACTACGAGCAGTACTTC. The rearrangement joins TRBV27 to TRBJ2-7, with TRBD1 as a possible D gene (6 bases). The CDR3 is made up of 15 amino acids. CDR1 MNHEY and CDR2 SMNVEV come from the germline V gene (reference sequence). Trimming cost V 5 bases and J 3 bases, with 17 bases left between them.